The 5 T cell receptor beta chains listed next were all sequenced from one sample in a study of post-analysis software for immune sequencing data. TCR beta cDNA libraries had unique molecular identifiers. TCRdb passed the PCR reads through MiXCR, listing each CDR3 protein once. Here the sample spans under 200,000 distinct CDR3 sequences, approximately 28% being singletons. Antigens for these TCRs are unknown. General study points: TRBV5-6, TRBV5-1 and TRBV20-1 belonged to a set of a few TRBV segments that were more frequent in patients than controls.

Sequences were obtained from blood. The receptors were gathered from a girl aged 2-17 years with multiple sclerosis.

The rearrangement uses TRBV18 and TRBJ2-1, with 8 bases identical to TRBD1. There are 16 residues in the CDR3. V lost 4 bases, J lost 1 base, and 6 bases stayed unmatched. Germline-derived CDR1 and CDR2 are KGHSH and LQKENI. The CDR3 here is CASSRSRGLSYNEQFF. DNA of the CDR3: TGTGCCAGCTCACGCTCCAGGGGGCTTTCCTACAATGAGCAGTTCTTC.

There are many counts of this clonotype. V gene TRBV6-4 combines with J gene TRBJ2-1; perhaps D is TRBD1 or TRBD2 (5 bases each). V lost 5 bases, J lost 0 bases, and 11 bases lay in between. Germline CDR1 is MRHNA and CDR2 is SNTAGT. The CDR3 contains 15 residues. CDR3 bases: TGTGCCAGCAGTCGGGGTGGGGCCTCCTACAATGAGCAGTTCTTC. Amino acids: CASSRGGASYNEQFF.

This clonotype showed up just a few times. V gene TRBV4-1 combines with J gene TRBJ2-2; possibly TRBD2 for D (6 bases). This CDR3 is 15 amino acids long. Germline loops: CDR1 MGHRA, CDR2 YSYEKL. V dropped 4 bases and J dropped 0 bases, with 9 bases sitting between them. CDR3 in DNA: TGCGCCAGCAGCCGAGCGGGCGCGAACACCGGGGAGCTGTTTTTT. This codes for CASSRAGANTGELFF.

A few counts support this clonotype. The gene calls are TRBV28 and TRBJ1-6; D ambiguous. This CDR3 contains 16 residues. V dropped 8 bases and J dropped 0 bases, with 14 bases sitting between them. Germline loops: CDR1 MDHEN, CDR2 SYDVKM. This chain's CDR3 is CASLPPGSSYNSPLHF. The CDR3 DNA reads as TGTGCCAGCCTCCCCCCCGGGAGCTCCTATAATTCACCCCTCCACTTT.

In this sample, this clonotype turned up many times. V gene TRBV29-1 combines with J gene TRBJ2-3, with D tentatively TRBD1 (5 bases). Germline V gene data show CDR1 as SQVTM and CDR2 as ANQGSEA. The CDR3 extends over 13 amino acids. Trimming left V 3 bases short and J 1 base short, with 8 bases between. DNA for the CDR3: TGCAGCGTTGAGCGCAGGGGCACAGATACGCAGTATTTT. This codes for CSVERRGTDTQYF.